These 6 T cell receptor beta chains were sequenced from one sample in a study of control samples from healthy donors and cancer patients. TCRdb's table, derived via immunoSEQ multiplex PCR, lists solely in-frame clones and lacks some. The data contain around 100,000 clones, 92% of them singletons. Sequencing was performed on blood. The receptor source for this set is a woman between 18 and 30 years old in good health.

This clone is a singleton in its sample. CDR3 sequence: CASSQLAGVVYEQYF. Here the CDR3 DNA reads TGTGCCAGCAGCCAACTAGCGGGAGTCGTCTACGAGCAGTACTTC. The J gene is TRBJ2-7, the V gene TRBV6-5; 11 bases fit TRBD2. Germline CDR1 is MNHEY and CDR2 is SVGAGI. The CDR3 consists of 15 residues. V lost 6 bases and J lost 3; bases outside the gene matches: 7.

This clone has more than one count but fewer than ten. The chain links TRBV6-5 to TRBJ1-1; no clear D gene. Trimming stripped 5 bases from V and 6 bases from J, with 7 bases between. The CDR3 covers 11 residues. CDR1 MNHEY and CDR2 SVGAGI come from the germline V gene. The CDR3 protein is CASSPHSEAFF. The CDR3 region has the DNA TGTGCCAGCAGTCCCCACTCTGAAGCTTTCTTT.

The CDR3 DNA reads as TGTGCCAGCAGTTACTCGATGCTGAATGAGCAGTTCTTC. Its translation is CASSYSMLNEQFF. The V gene is TRBV6-2 or TRBV6-3, the J gene TRBJ2-1, with unresolved D. Germline CDR1 and CDR2: MNHEY and SVGEGT. This CDR3 is built from 13 residues. V was pared by 0 bases and J by 7 bases, with 7 bases between.

The chain carries TRBV2 and TRBJ1-4, with D unresolved. The CDR3 covers 13 residues. V dropped 1 base and J dropped 7 bases, with 7 bases sitting between them. CDR1 and CDR2 (germline): SNHLY, FYNNEI. The CDR3 region is CASSEGGIEKLFF. DNA for the CDR3: TGTGCCAGCAGTGAAGGCGGGATTGAAAAACTGTTTTTT.

This chain joins TRBV9 and TRBJ2-3; 7 bases agree with TRBD2. Germline loops: CDR1 SGDLS, CDR2 YYNGEE. The CDR3 length is 16 residues. The junction had 8 bases not matched to a gene; V was cut back by 2 bases and J by 2 bases. In DNA form, the CDR3 reads TGTGCCAGCAGCGTCTGGGGGGGGAGACCCACAGATACGCAGTATTTT. Protein product: CASSVWGGRPTDTQYF.

The J gene is TRBJ2-3, the V gene TRBV28, with 9 bases aligning to TRBD1. The V segment lost 3 bases and the J segment 4 bases; nucleotides outside the gene matches: 8. The CDR3 runs 16 residues. The germline V gene has CDR1 MDHEN and CDR2 SYDVKM. The CDR3 reads CASSFSGQGGADTQYF. CDR3 in DNA: TGTGCCAGCAGTTTCTCGGGACAGGGCGGGGCAGATACGCAGTATTTT.